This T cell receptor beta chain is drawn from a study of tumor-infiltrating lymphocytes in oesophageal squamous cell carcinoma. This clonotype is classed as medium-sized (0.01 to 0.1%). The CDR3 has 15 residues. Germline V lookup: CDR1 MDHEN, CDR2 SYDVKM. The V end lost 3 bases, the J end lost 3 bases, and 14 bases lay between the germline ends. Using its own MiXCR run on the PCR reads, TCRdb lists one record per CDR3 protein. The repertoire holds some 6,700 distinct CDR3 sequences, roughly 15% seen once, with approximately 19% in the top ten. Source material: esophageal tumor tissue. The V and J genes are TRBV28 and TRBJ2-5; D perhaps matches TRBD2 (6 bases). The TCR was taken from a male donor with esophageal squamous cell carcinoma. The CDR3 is CASSFTPGDEETQYF. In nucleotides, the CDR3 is TGTGCCAGCAGTTTCACCCCGGGGGACGAAGAGACCCAGTACTTC.